The 8 T cell receptor beta chains given below trace back to one sample, sequenced in a study of T cells after yellow fever vaccination. A single record per CDR3 protein comes from TCRdb applying MiXCR to the 5' RACE reads. This sample carries just under 600,000 distinct CDR3 sequences, about 14% of them seen once, and the ten largest clones take about an eighth. The sample consisted of PBMCs, taken on the day of the yellow fever booster vaccination. Source of these receptors: a man between 25 and 39 years old who received the YFV17D yellow fever vaccine.

This clonotype came up a few times. V is TRBV6-4 and J is TRBJ1-1; D not resolved. The CDR3 is 13 amino acids. V gave up 4 bases and J gave up 5 bases, with 11 bases separating them. CDR1 MRHNA and CDR2 SNTAGT come from the germline V gene. CDR3 in amino acids: CASSAQIGTEAFF. In DNA, the CDR3 is TGTGCCAGCAGTGCCCAAATCGGGACTGAAGCTTTCTTT.

This clonotype has just a few counts. This chain joins TRBV12-3 or TRBV12-4 and TRBJ2-3, with TRBD2 matching 10 bases. V trimming: 1 base; J trimming: 5 bases; junction bases outside the gene matches: 3. This CDR3 comprises 15 residues. Here the CDR3 DNA reads TGTGCCAGCAGTTTAGTAGCGGGAGGAAGAGATACGCAGTATTTT. It codes for CASSLVAGGRDTQYF.

The rearrangement links TRBV5-1 to TRBJ2-4; D is unclear. The CDR3 extends over 14 amino acids. CDR1 SGHRS and CDR2 YFSETQ come from the germline V gene. V was shortened by 3 bases and J by 7 bases, with 14 bases between the two germline ends. The CDR3 is CASSSYSVGNIQYF. The CDR3 DNA follows: TGCGCCAGCAGCTCCTACAGCGTGGGGAACATTCAGTACTTC.

This rearrangement joins TRBV5-1 to TRBJ2-3; tentatively, D is TRBD1 (6 bases). This CDR3 comprises 16 residues. In germline, CDR1 is SGHRS, CDR2 YFSETQ. V lost 0 bases and J 2 bases, leaving 13 bases between the germline ends. CDR3 nucleotide sequence: TGCGCCAGCAGCTTGGGGGACACGAAACCCACAGATACGCAGTATTTT. Protein: CASSLGDTKPTDTQYF.

This clonotype has at least ten counts. The junction and the germline gene differ at one end; a read error may be behind it. The chain links TRBV7-7 to TRBJ2-5; D is undetermined. The CDR3 runs to 13 residues. Germline loops: CDR1 SSHAT, CDR2 FNYEAQ (reference sequence). CDR3 in amino acids: CASSLAAQETQYF. CDR3 DNA sequence: TGTGCTAGCAGCTTGGCAGCCCAAGAGACCCAGTACTTC.

The table lists this clonotype with a few counts. The chain combines TRBV29-1 with TRBJ2-1, with 15 positions matching TRBD2. Germline-derived CDR1 and CDR2 are SQVTM and ANQGSEA. V was clipped by 5 bases and J by 4 bases; unmatched bases: 15. The CDR3 totals 19 residues. CDR3 nucleotides: TGCAGCGTTAATCCTATGGGACTAGCGGGAGGAGTCGGGTACAATGAGCAGTTCTTC. Protein sequence: CSVNPMGLAGGVGYNEQFF.

This clonotype came up many times. The chain is built from TRBV9 and TRBJ2-7; D gene unclear. Germline-derived CDR1 and CDR2 are SGDLS and YYNGEE. This CDR3 comprises 15 residues. Trimming took 3 bases from V and 2 from J, leaving 15 bases between them. CDR3 loop: CASSATLDYTYEQYF. The CDR3 bases are TGTGCCAGCAGCGCGACTCTTGATTATACCTACGAGCAGTACTTC. Variable domain in full (rest from reference TRBV9 and TRBJ2-7): DSGVTQTPKHLITATGQRVTLRCSPRSGDLSVYWYQQSLDQGLQFLIQYYNGEERAKGNILERFSAQQFPDLHSELNLSSLELGDSALYFCASSATLDYTYEQYFGPGTRLTVT.

The rearrangement joins TRBV20-1 to TRBJ2-7; D is ambiguous. The germline gives CDR1 DFQATT, CDR2 SNEGSKA (reference sequence). V lost 1 base and J 5 bases, leaving 6 bases between the germline ends. The CDR3 is made up of 11 amino acids. DNA for the CDR3: TGCAGTGCTAGAGGGGGTCACGAGCAGTACTTC. Its translation is CSARGGHEQYF.